The 18 T cell receptor beta chains presented below share a single source sample, sequenced in a study of T cells in Graves' hyperthyroidism and ophthalmopathy (dated by TCRdb to the late 2010s). Libraries were prepared through multiplex PCR. The sequencing machine was an Illumina HiSeq 2000. The TCR beta CDR3 regions were amplified from RNA transcripts. A first-round RT-PCR of the TCR CDR3 used the HTBI primer set with the Qiagen OneStep RT-PCR kit. The public reads were quality trimmed at Q25 with fastp and then assembled into clones with MiXCR by TCRdb, keeping productive beta chains. Rows with one shared CDR3 protein collapse into an entry with the most common genes and DNA. The sample data list around 360,000 distinct CDR3 sequences, and 12% to 15% of these were observed just once. The ten largest clones represent around 20% of the sample. Sequenced: blood. The receptors were gathered from a woman aged 60-75 years with Graves' ophthalmopathy.

This clonotype was picked up a small number of times. The chain combines TRBV4-1 with TRBJ1-4, with TRBD1 as a possible D gene (5 bases). With 4 bases removed from V and 6 bases from J, the gap between germline ends came to 12 bases. The CDR3 length is 14 residues. The germline V gene encodes CDR1 MGHRA and CDR2 YSYEKL. CDR3 sequence: CASSRIGTDEKLFF. CDR3 sequence (DNA): TGCGCCAGCAGCCGAATCGGGACGGATGAAAAACTGTTTTTT.

This clonotype was counted a few times. The rearrangement joins TRBV20-1 to TRBJ2-5, with TRBD1 identical over 8 bases. The V gene's germline CDR1 is DFQATT and CDR2 SNEGSKA (reference sequence). CDR3 size: 14 residues. The V gene end was trimmed by 4 bases and the J gene end by 1 base; junction bases not matched to a gene: 5. The DNA of the CDR3 is TGCAGTGCTATTCCAGGGGGCCCCCAAGAGACCCAGTACTTC. Translated, it gives CSAIPGGPQETQYF.

This clonotype was recorded a few times. The V gene is TRBV12-3 or TRBV12-4, the J gene TRBJ2-2; D not resolved. The CDR3 loop spans 14 amino acids. V was cut by 3 bases and J by 7 bases, with 12 bases left in between. Written as DNA, the CDR3 is TGTGCCAGCAGTTTCGGGTTGCCGGACGGGGAGCTGTTTTTT. Translation: CASSFGLPDGELFF.

The chain joins TRBV29-1 to TRBJ2-5; D is ambiguous. Trimming stripped 3 bases from V and 5 bases from J, with 19 bases between. CDR1 and CDR2 from the germline V gene are SQVTM and ANQGSEA. CDR3 length: 15 residues. CDR3 DNA: TGCAGCGTTGACGCCATCCCGGGCAGGTCGGAGACCCAGTACTTC. Translated: CSVDAIPGRSETQYF.

This clonotype was seen at least ten times. V gene TRBV14 combines with J gene TRBJ2-7; D uncertain. In germline, CDR1 is SGHDN, CDR2 FVKESK. V was pared by 4 bases and J by 2 bases, with 6 bases between. The CDR3 is made up of 12 amino acids. Written as DNA, the CDR3 is TGTGCCAGCAGCCCCACCGCCTACGAGCAGTACTTC. It codes for CASSPTAYEQYF. The whole variable domain, filled in from reference TRBV14 and TRBJ2-7, reads EAGVTQFPSHSVIEKGQTVTLRCDPISGHDNLYWYRRVMGKEIKFLLHFVKESKQDESGMPNNRFLAERTGGTYSTLKVQPAELEDSGVYFCASSPTAYEQYFGPGTRLTVT.

This clonotype was counted ten times or more. This sequence joins TRBV4-1 and TRBJ2-1; TRBD1 agrees at 9 bases. CDR1 and CDR2 from the germline V gene are MGHRA and YSYEKL. Losses at the gene ends were 1 base for V and 8 bases for J; bases not matched to a gene: 3. This CDR3 contains 14 residues. In DNA form, the CDR3 reads TGCGCCAGCAGCCAAGGGGACAGGGCCCATGAGCAGTTCTTC. Translation gives CASSQGDRAHEQFF.

The J gene is TRBJ2-5, the V gene TRBV20-1; no clear D. Germline V gene lookup returns CDR1 DFQATT and CDR2 SNEGSKA (reference sequence). This CDR3 spans 14 amino acids. Trimming took 2 bases from V and 5 from J, leaving 15 bases between them. The CDR3 region is CSARSTSQTETQYF. The CDR3 DNA follows: TGCAGTGCTAGATCAACATCACAAACTGAGACCCAGTACTTC.

There are many counts of this clonotype. This sequence joins TRBV3-1 and TRBJ1-3; D perhaps matches TRBD1 (5 bases). V lost 4 bases and J 0 bases, leaving 16 bases between the germline ends. The CDR3 is 17 amino acids. Per the germline V gene, CDR1 is LGHDT and CDR2 is YNNKEL (reference sequence). The CDR3 sequence: CASSRPPRGSSGNTIYF. In DNA form, the CDR3 reads TGTGCCAGCAGCCGACCCCCAAGGGGCAGCTCTGGAAACACCATATATTTT.

The sample holds many counts of this clonotype. The J gene is TRBJ2-3, the V gene TRBV7-2; unclear D gene. V was shortened by 1 base and J by 4 bases, with 6 bases between the two germline ends. The CDR3 sequence is 13 residues long. Germline V gene sequence: CDR1 SGHTA, CDR2 FQGNSA. The CDR3 nucleotides read TGTGCCAGCAGCTTAGTTGGATCAGATACGCAGTATTTT. It translates to CASSLVGSDTQYF.

Ten or more counts support this clonotype. The chain recombines TRBV5-1 with TRBJ1-5, with D possibly TRBD1 on 5 matching bases. The CDR3 runs 15 residues. The V gene's germline CDR1 is SGHRS and CDR2 YFSETQ. Between the trimmed V and J ends, which lost 0 bases and 7 bases, there was a span of 14 bases. The CDR3 nucleotides read TGCGCCAGCAGCTTGGGTGCGGGACCCCTGCAGCCCCAGCATTTT. This codes for CASSLGAGPLQPQHF.

A word on this clonotype: This may arise from a read error, as a much more abundant clone is one base away. The chain combines TRBV29-1 with TRBJ2-1, with TRBD2 matching over 7 bases. The germline CDR1 and CDR2 sequences are SQVTM and ANQGSEA. The CDR3 extends over 14 amino acids. As DNA, the CDR3 is TGCAGCGTTGAGAGGCGGGAGCGCTACAGTGAGCAGTTCTTC. Translation: CSVERRERYSEQFF.

This chain uses TRBV19 with TRBJ1-6, with 7 bases lining up with TRBD1. From germline, CDR1 is LNHDA and CDR2 SQIVND (reference sequence). V lost 3 bases to trimming and J lost 14 bases; unmatched junction nucleotides: 16. This CDR3 comprises 16 residues. DNA for the CDR3: TGTGCCAGTAGTATCCGTCCCGGGACAGTCGAAGTATCCCTCCACTTT. Translation: CASSIRPGTVEVSLHF.

The chain recombines TRBV4-2 with TRBJ1-2; 8 nucleotides match TRBD1. Germline lookup yields CDR1 LGHNA and CDR2 YNFKEQ. J was trimmed by 6 bases and V by 4 bases; bases with no gene match: 4. The CDR3 runs to 13 residues. The DNA for the CDR3 is TGTGCCAGCAGCCGTGTGACAGGGGATGGCTACACCTTC. Translated, it gives CASSRVTGDGYTF.

The chain recombines TRBV28 with TRBJ2-7; no firm D call. V was cut by 6 bases and J by 4 bases, with 10 bases left in between. CDR1 is MDHEN, CDR2 SYDVKM, per germline. The CDR3 runs to 12 residues. The CDR3 protein is CASSNIGYEQYF. The DNA of the CDR3 is TGTGCCAGCAGCAATATTGGTTACGAGCAGTACTTC. Complete variable domain (other parts from reference TRBV28 and TRBJ2-7): DVKVTQSSRYLVKRTGEKVFLECVQDMDHENMFWYRQDPGLGLRLIYFSYDVKMKEKGDIPEGYSVSREKKERFSLILESASTNQTSMYLCASSNIGYEQYFGPGTRLTVT.

In its sample, this clonotype was seen many times. The chain combines TRBV18 with TRBJ2-1; D is undetermined. CDR1 is KGHSH and CDR2 is LQKENI in the germline V gene. V gave up 3 bases and J gave up 4 bases, with 13 bases separating them. There are 15 residues in the CDR3. CDR3 DNA sequence: TGTGCCAGCTCACCTCCCACCGACACATACAATGAGCAGTTCTTC. This translates into CASSPPTDTYNEQFF.

This clonotype was seen at least ten times. The chain recombines TRBV12-3 or TRBV12-4 with TRBJ2-3; TRBD1 might be the D (6 bases). Trimming left V 1 base short and J 0 bases short, with 11 bases between. This CDR3 is built from 16 residues. The CDR3 reads CASSLGAGASTDTQYF. CDR3 coding DNA: TGTGCCAGCAGTTTAGGGGCAGGGGCTAGCACAGATACGCAGTATTTT.

This clonotype was found a few times. This rearrangement joins TRBV5-5 to TRBJ2-5; 9 nucleotides align to TRBD1. CDR1 and CDR2 from the germline V gene are SGHKS and YYEKEE (reference sequence). The CDR3 totals 15 residues. Trimming took 3 bases from V and 5 from J; bases not matched to a gene: 8. CDR3 in DNA: TGTGCCAGCAGCTGGGGACAGGGCCTGGGGGAGACCCAGTACTTC. Residues: CASSWGQGLGETQYF.

This clonotype was observed a handful of times. V and J are TRBV6-5 and TRBJ2-2; D possibly corresponds to TRBD2 (6 bases). The V end lost 4 bases, the J end lost 5 bases, and 11 bases lay between the germline ends. This CDR3 is built from 14 residues. Looked up from germline, CDR1 is MNHEY and CDR2 is SVGAGI. For the CDR3, the DNA is TGTGCCAGCAGTTTTCGGGGGATGACCGGGGAGCTGTTTTTT. It yields the protein CASSFRGMTGELFF.